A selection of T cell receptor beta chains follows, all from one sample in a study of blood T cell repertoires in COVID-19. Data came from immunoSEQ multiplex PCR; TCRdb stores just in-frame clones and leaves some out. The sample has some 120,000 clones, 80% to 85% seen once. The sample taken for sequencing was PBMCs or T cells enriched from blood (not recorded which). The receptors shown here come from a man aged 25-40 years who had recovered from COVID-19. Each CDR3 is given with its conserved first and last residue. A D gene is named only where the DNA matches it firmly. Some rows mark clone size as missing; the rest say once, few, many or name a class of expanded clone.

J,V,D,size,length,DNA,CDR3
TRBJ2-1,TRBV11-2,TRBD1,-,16,TGTGCCAGCAGCTCGGGACAGGGGATTACCTACAATGAGCAGTTCTTC,CASSSGQGITYNEQFF
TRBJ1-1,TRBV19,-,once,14,TGTGCCAGTAGTAGCTGGGCCCGGAACACTGAAGCTTTCTTT,CASSSWARNTEAFF
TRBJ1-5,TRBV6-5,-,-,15,TGTGCCAGCAGTTTAAACGGAGGGCACAATCAGCCCCAGCATTTT,CASSLNGGHNQPQHF
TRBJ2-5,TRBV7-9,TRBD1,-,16,TGTGCCAGCAGCTCCGTGACAGGGACGTTAGTGGAGACCCAGTACTTC,CASSSVTGTLVETQYF
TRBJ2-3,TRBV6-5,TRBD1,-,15,TGTGCCAGCAGTTCAAGACAGGGGAGCACAGATACGCAGTATTTT,CASSSRQGSTDTQYF
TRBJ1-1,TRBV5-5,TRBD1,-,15,TGTGCCAGCAGCTTGGCCGACAGGGTGGCCACTGAAGCTTTCTTT,CASSLADRVATEAFF
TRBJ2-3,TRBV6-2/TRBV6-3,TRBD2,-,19,TGTGCCAGCAGTTACTTAGTGCTAGCGGGAGGGCCCGGCACAGATACGCAGTATTTT,CASSYLVLAGGPGTDTQYF
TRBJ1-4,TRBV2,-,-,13,TGTGCCAGCAGTGACCCGCAGTCAGGGAAACTGTTTTTT,CASSDPQSGKLFF
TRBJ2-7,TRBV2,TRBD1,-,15,TGTGCCAGCAGCGCCAGACAGGGGCCGACGTCCGAGCAGTACTTC,CASSARQGPTSEQYF
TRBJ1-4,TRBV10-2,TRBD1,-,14,TGCGCCAGCAGTGAAAAGGGGGCTCTTGAAAAACTGTTTTTT,CASSEKGALEKLFF
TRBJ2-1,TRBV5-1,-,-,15,TGCGCCAGCAGCCCCGGGACAAACCCCTACAATGAGCAGTTCTTC,CASSPGTNPYNEQFF
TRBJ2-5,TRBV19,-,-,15,TGTGCCAGCAAATTTACGGACACCCTGCAAGAGACCCAGTACTTC,CASKFTDTLQETQYF
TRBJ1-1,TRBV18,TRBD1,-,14,TGTGCCAGCTCTCCTGGGACAGGGCACCCGGGAGCTTTCTTT,CASSPGTGHPGAFF
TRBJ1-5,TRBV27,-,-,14,TGTGCCAGCAGTTTGGCAGGGAGCAATCAGCCCCAGCATTTT,CASSLAGSNQPQHF
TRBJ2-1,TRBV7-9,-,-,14,TGTGCCAGCAAACTAACGGGTAAAGACAATGAGCAGTTCTTC,CASKLTGKDNEQFF
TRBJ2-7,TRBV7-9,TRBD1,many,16,TGTGCCAGCAGCTCAGTAAGTGGGACAGCCTCATACGAGCAGTACTTC,CASSSVSGTASYEQYF
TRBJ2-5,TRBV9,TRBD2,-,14,TGTGCCAGCAGCTCCTTCGGGGGGGCTGAGACCCAGTACTTC,CASSSFGGAETQYF
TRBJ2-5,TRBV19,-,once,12,TGTGCCAGTAGTATCTTGGGCGAGACCCAGTACTTC,CASSILGETQYF
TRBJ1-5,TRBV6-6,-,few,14,TGTGCCAGCAGTTCAGGGGAGAGCAATCAGCCCCAGCATTTT,CASSSGESNQPQHF
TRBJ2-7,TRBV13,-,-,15,TGTGCCAGCAGCTATGAGTTCGGGACTCTACCCGAGCAGTACTTC,CASSYEFGTLPEQYF
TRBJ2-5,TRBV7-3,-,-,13,TGTGCCAGCAGCTTAATGCCCCGGGAGACCCAGTACTTC,CASSLMPRETQYF
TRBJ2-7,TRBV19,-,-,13,TGTGCCAGTAGCCATGGAGGCTCCTACGAGCAGTACTTC,CASSHGGSYEQYF
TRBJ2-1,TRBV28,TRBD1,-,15,TGTGCCAGTCCCCCGGGACAGGGTTTCCAGCATGAGCAGTTCTTC,CASPPGQGFQHEQFF
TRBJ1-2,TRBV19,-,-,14,TGTGCCAGCCTCGGTGGGGGGGCTAACTATGGCTACACCTTC,CASLGGGANYGYTF
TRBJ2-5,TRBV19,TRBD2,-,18,TGTGCCAGTAGTCTCGGGACTAGCGGGGGGGCAAAGTCAGAGACCCAGTACTTC,CASSLGTSGGAKSETQYF
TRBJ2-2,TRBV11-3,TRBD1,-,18,TGTGCCAGCAGCTCGGGACAGGGGGCGCGGAAGATTGGCGGGGAGCTGTTTTTT,CASSSGQGARKIGGELFF
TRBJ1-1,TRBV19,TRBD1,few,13,TGTGCCAGTAGTGGCAGGGGGACGGATGAAGCTTTCTTT,CASSGRGTDEAFF
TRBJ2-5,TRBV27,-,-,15,TGTGCCAGCAGTTCCGACAGCCACCAATTCGAGACCCAGTACTTC,CASSSDSHQFETQYF
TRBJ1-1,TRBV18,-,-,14,TGTGCCAGCTCACCCGGCGCAGGAAACACTGAAGCTTTCTTT,CASSPGAGNTEAFF
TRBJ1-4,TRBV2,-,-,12,TGTGCCGCCAGGGTGGCTTTTGAAAAACTGTTTTTT,CAARVAFEKLFF